This T cell receptor (beta chain) was identified in a study of blood T cell repertoires in COVID-19. In the study overall: The United States, Italy and Spain provided the acute and convalescent COVID-19 samples. The analysed material was cDNA or gDNA that came from T cells, B-cell-depleted T cells, or PBMCs.

From germline, CDR1 is LNHDA and CDR2 SQIVND (reference sequence). The CDR3 sequence is 22 residues long. Germline trimming cut 7 bases from V and 7 bases from J; bases unmatched to any gene: 29. Sequenced by immunoSEQ multiplex PCR; TCRdb stores in-frame clones only, minus some. The top ten hold 2.5% to 3.5% of the sample, which has roughly 200,000 clones, 85% to 90% seen once. This TCR came from a woman between 50 and 59 years old in a cohort exposed to, infected with or recovered from COVID-19 (not recorded which). This chain uses TRBV19 with TRBJ2-1; TRBD2 matches 12 bases. The sample comprised PBMCs or T cells enriched from blood (not recorded which). This CDR3 is CASNTPGATSGGPVSVGNEQFF. CDR3 coding DNA: TGTGCCAGTAATACACCGGGTGCGACTAGCGGGGGCCCCGTGTCGGTGGGTAATGAGCAGTTCTTC.